These T cell receptor beta chains were read from a single sample in a study of beta chain features in type 1 diabetes. Produced via immunoSEQ multiplex PCR; TCRdb's table is partial and in-frame only. Among roughly 610,000 clones listed, 15% to 18% were seen once. Sample: naive CD4+ T cells from blood. The receptors originated from a man in his late teens or twenties in good health. Both conserved end residues are part of each CDR3. A D gene is named only where the DNA matches it firmly. Some rows have no size entry. The others give once, few or many, or a class for an expanded clone.

abundance: NA
v_gene: TRBV7-9
len: 15
j_gene: TRBJ2-2
d_gene: NA
CDR3aa: CASSLGQPNTGELFF
CDR3nt: TGTGCCAGCAGCTTAGGACAACCGAACACCGGGGAGCTGTTTTTT

abundance: few
v_gene: TRBV7-9
len: 15
j_gene: TRBJ2-7
d_gene: NA
CDR3aa: CASSLVGQGAVEQYF
CDR3nt: TGTGCCAGCAGCTTAGTAGGGCAGGGAGCGGTCGAGCAGTACTTC

abundance: few
v_gene: TRBV7-2
len: 16
j_gene: TRBJ1-5
d_gene: TRBD1
CDR3aa: CASSRDSRGSNQPQHF
CDR3nt: TGTGCCAGCAGCCGGGACAGTCGGGGCAGCAATCAGCCCCAGCATTTT

abundance: few
v_gene: TRBV29-1
len: 11
j_gene: TRBJ1-1
d_gene: NA
CDR3aa: CSVGERGTKFF
CDR3nt: TGCAGCGTCGGCGAACGCGGGACGAAGTTTTTT

abundance: few
v_gene: TRBV9
len: 12
j_gene: TRBJ2-5
d_gene: NA
CDR3aa: CASSAPGSTQYF
CDR3nt: TGTGCCAGCAGCGCCCCCGGGTCGACCCAGTACTTC

abundance: NA
v_gene: TRBV15
len: 15
j_gene: TRBJ2-7
d_gene: NA
CDR3aa: CATSRRTFPVYEQYF
CDR3nt: TGTGCCACCAGCAGAAGAACCTTTCCCGTCTACGAGCAGTACTTC

abundance: few
v_gene: TRBV28
len: 13
j_gene: TRBJ1-1
d_gene: NA
CDR3aa: CASRPSGATEAFF
CDR3nt: TGTGCCAGCAGACCGTCGGGGGCCACTGAAGCTTTCTTT

abundance: NA
v_gene: TRBV10-3
len: 13
j_gene: TRBJ2-1
d_gene: TRBD1
CDR3aa: CATLDRGENEQFF
CDR3nt: TGTGCCACGTTGGACAGGGGGGAAAATGAGCAGTTCTTC

abundance: NA
v_gene: TRBV9
len: 15
j_gene: TRBJ2-7
d_gene: NA
CDR3aa: CASSVSAGWNYEQYF
CDR3nt: TGTGCCAGCAGCGTAAGCGCGGGATGGAACTACGAGCAGTACTTC

abundance: NA
v_gene: TRBV30
len: 14
j_gene: TRBJ1-5
d_gene: TRBD1
CDR3aa: CAWNLRQGIQPQHF
CDR3nt: TGTGCCTGGAATTTAAGACAGGGGATTCAGCCCCAGCATTTT

abundance: few
v_gene: TRBV2
len: 13
j_gene: TRBJ1-1
d_gene: NA
CDR3aa: CASRRDPNTEAFF
CDR3nt: TGTGCCAGCCGCCGGGATCCGAACACTGAAGCTTTCTTT

abundance: NA
v_gene: TRBV27
len: 19
j_gene: TRBJ2-3
d_gene: TRBD2
CDR3aa: CASSFSGLATTLSTDTQYF
CDR3nt: TGTGCCAGCAGTTTTTCCGGACTAGCGACCACTCTTAGCACAGATACGCAGTATTTT

abundance: NA
v_gene: TRBV4-1
len: 17
j_gene: TRBJ2-3
d_gene: TRBD1
CDR3aa: CASSLTGGTGVTDTQYF
CDR3nt: TGCGCCAGCAGCCTCACCGGCGGGACAGGGGTTACAGATACGCAGTATTTT

abundance: few
v_gene: TRBV27
len: 17
j_gene: TRBJ2-7
d_gene: TRBD2
CDR3aa: CASGVRHSGAGPYEQYF
CDR3nt: TGTGCCAGCGGGGTAAGACACAGCGGGGCTGGTCCCTACGAGCAGTACTTC

abundance: few
v_gene: TRBV11-2
len: 15
j_gene: TRBJ2-3
d_gene: NA
CDR3aa: CASSLEGSFPDTQYF
CDR3nt: TGTGCCAGCAGCTTAGAAGGTAGTTTCCCAGATACGCAGTATTTT

abundance: few
v_gene: TRBV7-9
len: 14
j_gene: TRBJ1-4
d_gene: TRBD1
CDR3aa: CASSLQGDFEKLFF
CDR3nt: TGTGCCAGCAGCTTACAGGGGGATTTTGAAAAACTGTTTTTT

abundance: NA
v_gene: TRBV4-1
len: 17
j_gene: TRBJ2-2
d_gene: TRBD1
CDR3aa: CASSSPRTGTGFGELFF
CDR3nt: TGCGCCAGCTCATCACCCCGGACCGGGACAGGGTTCGGGGAGCTGTTTTTT

abundance: NA
v_gene: TRBV4-3
len: 16
j_gene: TRBJ1-4
d_gene: TRBD1
CDR3aa: CASSQAKGTGLEKLFF
CDR3nt: TGCGCCAGCAGCCAAGCAAAGGGGACAGGGCTGGAAAAACTGTTTTTT

abundance: NA
v_gene: TRBV11-3
len: 14
j_gene: TRBJ2-7
d_gene: NA
CDR3aa: CASSYGGDSHEQYF
CDR3nt: TGTGCCAGCAGCTATGGGGGGGACAGCCACGAGCAGTACTTC

abundance: NA
v_gene: TRBV20-1
len: 10
j_gene: TRBJ1-6
d_gene: NA
CDR3aa: CSAPQGPLHF
CDR3nt: TGCAGTGCCCCTCAAGGTCCCCTCCACTTT

abundance: NA
v_gene: TRBV7-9
len: 16
j_gene: TRBJ1-2
d_gene: TRBD1
CDR3aa: CASMLGQGKGFRGYTF
CDR3nt: TGTGCCAGTATGTTGGGACAGGGAAAGGGGTTTCGTGGCTACACCTTC

abundance: few
v_gene: TRBV18
len: 15
j_gene: TRBJ2-7
d_gene: TRBD1
CDR3aa: CASSSTGAPRYEQYF
CDR3nt: TGTGCCAGCTCATCGACAGGGGCTCCTCGCTACGAGCAGTACTTC

abundance: few
v_gene: TRBV9
len: 16
j_gene: TRBJ2-5
d_gene: TRBD2
CDR3aa: CASSVRGSGSPETQYF
CDR3nt: TGTGCCAGCAGCGTACGTGGTAGCGGGAGTCCCGAGACCCAGTACTTC

abundance: few
v_gene: TRBV5-1
len: 15
j_gene: TRBJ1-5
d_gene: TRBD1
CDR3aa: CASRSGTGVNQPQHF
CDR3nt: TGCGCCAGCCGGTCGGGGACAGGGGTCAATCAGCCCCAGCATTTT

abundance: NA
v_gene: TRBV7-6
len: 12
j_gene: TRBJ2-5
d_gene: NA
CDR3aa: CASSLAGETQYF
CDR3nt: TGTGCCAGCAGCTTAGCCGGGGAGACCCAGTACTTC

abundance: few
v_gene: TRBV5-4
len: 15
j_gene: TRBJ1-5
d_gene: NA
CDR3aa: CASSLSSGSNQPQHF
CDR3nt: TGTGCCAGCAGCTTGTCTTCAGGGAGCAATCAGCCCCAGCATTTT

abundance: NA
v_gene: TRBV7-6
len: 16
j_gene: TRBJ2-1
d_gene: NA
CDR3aa: CASSPTAKRSYNEQFF
CDR3nt: TGTGCCAGCAGCCCTACCGCTAAACGTTCCTACAATGAGCAGTTCTTC

abundance: NA
v_gene: TRBV5-1
len: 16
j_gene: TRBJ2-3
d_gene: TRBD2
CDR3aa: CASRSSSGGITDTQYF
CDR3nt: TGCGCCAGCAGAAGTTCTAGCGGGGGGATCACGGATACGCAGTATTTT

abundance: NA
v_gene: TRBV5-1
len: 15
j_gene: TRBJ2-5
d_gene: NA
CDR3aa: CASSLGNSDQETQYF
CDR3nt: TGCGCCAGCAGCTTGGGCAACAGTGACCAAGAGACCCAGTACTTC

abundance: NA
v_gene: TRBV9
len: 16
j_gene: TRBJ1-1
d_gene: TRBD1
CDR3aa: CASSVGGGTMNTEAFF
CDR3nt: TGTGCCAGCAGCGTAGGAGGGGGCACAATGAACACTGAAGCTTTCTTT

abundance: NA
v_gene: TRBV7-2
len: 14
j_gene: TRBJ2-7
d_gene: NA
CDR3aa: CASRRQHMGGKQYF
CDR3nt: TGTGCCAGCAGAAGACAGCATATGGGGGGCAAGCAGTACTTC

abundance: few
v_gene: TRBV7-9
len: 15
j_gene: TRBJ1-2
d_gene: NA
CDR3aa: CASSPRQETYYGYTF
CDR3nt: TGTGCCAGCAGCCCGCGACAGGAGACTTACTATGGCTACACCTTC

abundance: NA
v_gene: TRBV7-3
len: 16
j_gene: TRBJ1-2
d_gene: NA
CDR3aa: CASSLMHDNANYGYTF
CDR3nt: TGTGCCAGCAGCTTAATGCACGACAACGCTAACTATGGCTACACCTTC

abundance: NA
v_gene: TRBV11-3
len: 13
j_gene: TRBJ2-1
d_gene: NA
CDR3aa: CASSSQQYNEQFF
CDR3nt: TGTGCCAGCAGTTCTCAACAGTACAATGAGCAGTTCTTC

abundance: NA
v_gene: TRBV6-1
len: 15
j_gene: TRBJ2-7
d_gene: TRBD2
CDR3aa: CASSPKIAGGYEQYF
CDR3nt: TGTGCCAGCAGTCCTAAGATAGCGGGAGGATACGAGCAGTACTTC

abundance: NA
v_gene: TRBV19
len: 13
j_gene: TRBJ2-5
d_gene: NA
CDR3aa: CASSRGDTETQYF
CDR3nt: TGTGCCAGTAGTCGGGGGGACACGGAGACCCAGTACTTC

abundance: few
v_gene: TRBV30
len: 14
j_gene: TRBJ1-5
d_gene: NA
CDR3aa: CAWNEGDRNQPQHF
CDR3nt: TGTGCCTGGAATGAGGGGGACCGCAATCAGCCCCAGCATTTT

abundance: NA
v_gene: TRBV6-5
len: 15
j_gene: TRBJ1-5
d_gene: NA
CDR3aa: CASSYSRFVDQPQHF
CDR3nt: TGTGCCAGCAGTTACTCAAGGTTTGTGGATCAGCCCCAGCATTTT

abundance: many
v_gene: TRBV7-9
len: 8
j_gene: TRBJ2-3
d_gene: NA
CDR3aa: CASADQYF
CDR3nt: TGTGCCAGTGCGGACCAGTATTTT

abundance: NA
v_gene: TRBV4-3
len: 16
j_gene: TRBJ1-4
d_gene: NA
CDR3aa: CASSQDSVAGSEKLFF
CDR3nt: TGCGCCAGCAGCCAAGATAGCGTGGCGGGGAGTGAAAAACTGTTTTTT

abundance: few
v_gene: TRBV5-1
len: 12
j_gene: TRBJ1-4
d_gene: NA
CDR3aa: CASSYLGQKLFF
CDR3nt: TGCGCCAGCAGCTATTTGGGACAAAAACTGTTTTTT

abundance: NA
v_gene: TRBV6-6
len: 15
j_gene: TRBJ1-3
d_gene: NA
CDR3aa: CASSYGGASGNTIYF
CDR3nt: TGTGCCAGCAGTTACGGTGGGGCGTCTGGAAACACCATATATTTT

abundance: NA
v_gene: TRBV6-5
len: 14
j_gene: TRBJ1-2
d_gene: NA
CDR3aa: CASSAPQVIGGYTF
CDR3nt: TGTGCCAGCAGTGCGCCTCAGGTGATAGGAGGCTACACCTTC

abundance: few
v_gene: TRBV15
len: 14
j_gene: TRBJ1-1
d_gene: NA
CDR3aa: CATSRDLGGSEAFF
CDR3nt: TGTGCCACCAGCAGAGATCTGGGCGGGTCTGAAGCTTTCTTT

abundance: few
v_gene: TRBV19
len: 13
j_gene: TRBJ1-1
d_gene: NA
CDR3aa: CASSIVVNTEAFF
CDR3nt: TGTGCCAGTAGTATAGTAGTTAACACTGAAGCTTTCTTT

abundance: NA
v_gene: TRBV29-1
len: 11
j_gene: TRBJ2-5
d_gene: NA
CDR3aa: CSASLKETQYF
CDR3nt: TGCAGCGCTTCACTTAAAGAGACCCAGTACTTC

abundance: NA
v_gene: TRBV7-2
len: 14
j_gene: TRBJ2-7
d_gene: NA
CDR3aa: CASSLGIQGYEQYF
CDR3nt: TGTGCCAGCAGCCTCGGGATACAGGGCTACGAGCAGTACTTC

abundance: NA
v_gene: TRBV18
len: 13
j_gene: TRBJ1-2
d_gene: TRBD1
CDR3aa: CASSLETGSGYTF
CDR3nt: TGTGCCAGCTCACTGGAGACAGGGTCTGGCTACACCTTC

abundance: few
v_gene: TRBV15
len: 15
j_gene: TRBJ1-1
d_gene: NA
CDR3aa: CATSRDQGQGTEAFF
CDR3nt: TGTGCCACCAGCAGAGATCAGGGGCAGGGCACTGAAGCTTTCTTT

abundance: many
v_gene: TRBV29-1
len: 15
j_gene: TRBJ1-1
d_gene: TRBD1
CDR3aa: CSVQQGAWMNTEAFF
CDR3nt: TGCAGCGTGCAACAGGGGGCCTGGATGAACACTGAAGCTTTCTTT

abundance: NA
v_gene: TRBV4-1
len: 18
j_gene: TRBJ1-4
d_gene: TRBD1
CDR3aa: CASSQDMGQGASNEKLFF
CDR3nt: TGCGCCAGCAGCCAAGATATGGGACAGGGGGCATCTAATGAAAAACTGTTTTTT

abundance: few
v_gene: TRBV12-5
len: 17
j_gene: TRBJ2-1
d_gene: TRBD2
CDR3aa: CASGLVSAGGAYNEQFF
CDR3nt: TGTGCTAGTGGTTTGGTGAGCGCGGGGGGCGCTTACAATGAGCAGTTCTTC

abundance: few
v_gene: TRBV29-1
len: 13
j_gene: TRBJ2-7
d_gene: NA
CDR3aa: CSVSAGAAYEQYF
CDR3nt: TGCAGCGTTTCAGCAGGGGCGGCCTACGAGCAGTACTTC

abundance: NA
v_gene: TRBV5-6
len: 14
j_gene: TRBJ2-3
d_gene: NA
CDR3aa: CASSLETSTDTQYF
CDR3nt: TGTGCCAGCAGCTTGGAAACTAGCACAGATACGCAGTATTTT

abundance: few
v_gene: TRBV2
len: 16
j_gene: TRBJ1-4
d_gene: TRBD1
CDR3aa: CASSPGQVSTNEKLFF
CDR3nt: TGTGCCAGCAGCCCGGGACAGGTTTCAACTAATGAAAAACTGTTTTTT

abundance: few
v_gene: TRBV18
len: 14
j_gene: TRBJ2-3
d_gene: NA
CDR3aa: CASSPKQLTDTQYF
CDR3nt: TGTGCCAGCTCACCGAAACAGCTCACAGATACGCAGTATTTT

abundance: NA
v_gene: TRBV28
len: 14
j_gene: TRBJ2-5
d_gene: TRBD1
CDR3aa: CASVRQGAGETQYF
CDR3nt: TGTGCCAGCGTGAGACAGGGGGCCGGGGAGACCCAGTACTTC

abundance: NA
v_gene: TRBV6-5
len: 13
j_gene: TRBJ2-5
d_gene: NA
CDR3aa: CASTSKTKETQYF
CDR3nt: TGTGCCAGCACCTCCAAAACCAAAGAGACCCAGTACTTC

abundance: few
v_gene: TRBV11-3
len: 14
j_gene: TRBJ2-3
d_gene: NA
CDR3aa: CASSPGGSTDTQYF
CDR3nt: TGTGCCAGCAGCCCCGGGGGCAGCACAGATACGCAGTATTTT